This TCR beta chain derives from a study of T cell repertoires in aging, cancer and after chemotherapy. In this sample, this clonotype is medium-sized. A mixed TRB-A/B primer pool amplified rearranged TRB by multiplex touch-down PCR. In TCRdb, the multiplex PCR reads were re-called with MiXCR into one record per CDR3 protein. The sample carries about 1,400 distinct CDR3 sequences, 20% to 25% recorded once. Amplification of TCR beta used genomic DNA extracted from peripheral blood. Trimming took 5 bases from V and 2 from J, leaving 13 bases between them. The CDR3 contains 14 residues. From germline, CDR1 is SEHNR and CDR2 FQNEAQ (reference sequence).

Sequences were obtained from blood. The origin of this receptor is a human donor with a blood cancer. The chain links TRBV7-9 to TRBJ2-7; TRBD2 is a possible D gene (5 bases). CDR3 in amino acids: CASSPKTSPYEQYV. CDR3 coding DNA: TGTGCCAGCAGCCCTAAAACTAGTCCCTACGAGCAGTACGTC.